This T cell receptor (beta chain) is drawn from a study of T cells in Graves' hyperthyroidism and ophthalmopathy. The study, taken as a whole, reports: Before onset, by a median of approximately 6.2 months, the model predicted ophthalmopathy.

This clonotype has a count of ten or more. Its antigen is unknown. Germline CDR1 is MNHNS and CDR2 is SASEGT. V gave up 4 bases and J gave up 0 bases, with 12 bases separating them. The CDR3 consists of 15 residues. Amplification of TCR beta CDR3 regions used RNA as the template. RT-PCR in the first round (using the HTBI primer set) targeted the TCR CDR3. A single record per CDR3 protein comes from TCRdb applying MiXCR to the multiplex PCR reads. The sample carries roughly 300,000 distinct CDR3 sequences, approximately 26% recorded once. Those with hyperthyroidism were 18 to 65 years old, newly diagnosed, and ill for under 2 months. Initially, at the first diagnosis of hyperthyroidism and before any ophthalmopathy symptoms, blood was sampled.

Sequencing was carried out using blood. V usage is TRBV6-1 and J usage is TRBJ1-1; tentatively, D is TRBD1 (5 bases). This receptor was obtained from a man aged 40-50 years with Graves' hyperthyroidism that later progressed to Graves' ophthalmopathy. The CDR3 here is CASSGPGLMNTEAFF. As DNA, the CDR3 is TGTGCCAGCAGTGGACCGGGACTGATGAACACTGAAGCTTTCTTT.